This passage covers 17 T cell receptor beta chains from one sample sequenced in a study of CD8 T cells in ankylosing spondylitis. TCRdb re-derived calls from the 5' RACE reads in MiXCR, one entry per CDR3 protein. Here the sample spans approximately 250,000 distinct CDR3 sequences, roughly 32% being singletons. Sequenced input: blood, either unsorted or a sorted T cell fraction (not recorded which). The receptors derive from a male donor with ankylosing spondylitis or in good health (not recorded which).

This chain links TRBV4-1 with TRBJ2-7; D perhaps matches TRBD1 (5 bases). V gave up 4 bases and J gave up 3 bases, with 16 bases separating them. The CDR3 contains 15 residues. Germline V gene data show CDR1 as MGHRA and CDR2 as YSYEKL. Here the CDR3 reads CASSRRQGSDYEQYF. The CDR3 DNA sequence: TGCGCCAGCAGCCGGCGCCAGGGATCGGACTACGAGCAGTACTTC.

This clonotype was picked up a small number of times. The chain couples TRBV20-1 to TRBJ2-5, with unresolved D. The CDR3 loop spans 13 amino acids. Trimming left V 5 bases short and J 5 bases short, with 15 bases between. CDR1 and CDR2 (germline): DFQATT, SNEGSKA (reference sequence). The CDR3 reads CSAAHSEWETQYF. Here the CDR3 DNA reads TGCAGTGCTGCTCATTCGGAGTGGGAGACCCAGTACTTC.

This clonotype showed up just a few times. The rearrangement links TRBV6-5 to TRBJ1-2, with D perhaps matching TRBD1 (5 bases). Germline V gene sequence: CDR1 MNHEY, CDR2 SVGAGI. This CDR3 contains 17 residues. Trimming pared 0 bases from V and 5 bases from J, leaving 19 bases between. Written as DNA, the CDR3 is TGTGCCAGCAGTTACTCTTATATCAAGTCACAGGCTTATGGCTACACCTTC. As protein: CASSYSYIKSQAYGYTF.

The rearrangement links TRBV20-1 to TRBJ2-5; TRBD2 matches at 11 bases. With 3 bases clipped from V and 5 bases from J, the junction kept 8 bases outside the gene matches. The CDR3 is 15 amino acids. The V gene's germline CDR1 is DFQATT and CDR2 SNEGSKA (reference sequence). CDR3 sequence: CSASSGGALAETQYF. The CDR3 DNA follows: TGCAGTGCTAGTAGCGGGGGGGCGTTGGCCGAGACCCAGTACTTC.

The CDR3 reads CASSQGATGEAFF. The CDR3 DNA is TGCGCCAGCAGCCAAGGGGCAACAGGTGAAGCTTTCTTT. V gene TRBV4-1 combines with J gene TRBJ1-1; D perhaps matches TRBD1 (5 bases). The V gene's germline CDR1 is MGHRA and CDR2 YSYEKL. The CDR3 spans 13 residues. The ends were cut back, 1 base at V and 7 bases at J, with 10 bases in the middle.

This clonotype was counted only a few times. The chain employs TRBV6-5 and TRBJ2-2; D unclear. CDR1 and CDR2 (germline): MNHEY, SVGAGI. This CDR3 region has 14 residues. The CDR3 coding sequence is TGTGCAACATCAGTTGGAACCTACACCGGGGAGCTGTTTTTT. Protein: CATSVGTYTGELFF.

The chain is built from TRBV10-3 and TRBJ2-3, with 13 bases identical to TRBD2. The CDR3 has 17 residues. V shed 5 bases, J shed 4 bases, and the junction held 9 bases outside the gene matches. Germline CDR1 is ENHRY and CDR2 is SYGVKD. The CDR3 sequence is CAISKPGLAGRSDTQYF. CDR3 DNA: TGTGCCATCAGTAAACCGGGACTAGCGGGAAGATCAGATACGCAGTATTTT.

The gene calls are TRBV5-1 and TRBJ2-1, with D maybe TRBD2 (5 bases). CDR1 SGHRS and CDR2 YFSETQ come from the germline V gene. Between the trimmed V and J ends, which lost 0 bases and 7 bases, there was a span of 11 bases. The CDR3 totals 14 residues. DNA for the CDR3: TGCGCCAGCAGCTTGGAACTCCCGGGGAATGAGCAGTTCTTC. Translated, it gives CASSLELPGNEQFF.

The chain recombines TRBV6-5 with TRBJ1-4; D ambiguous. Germline CDR1 and CDR2: MNHEY and SVGAGI. This CDR3 region has 11 residues. V was pared by 6 bases and J by 6 bases, with 5 bases between. In DNA form, the CDR3 reads TGTGCCAGCAGCGACCATGAAAAACTGTTTTTT. Residues: CASSDHEKLFF.

Only one count was recorded for this clonotype. The rearrangement links TRBV5-1 to TRBJ2-1, with D possibly being TRBD1 (5 bases). CDR1 is SGHRS, CDR2 YFSETQ, per germline. The V end lost 4 bases, the J end lost 14 bases, and 16 bases lay between the germline ends. The CDR3 runs to 12 residues. The CDR3 sequence is CASSELDSFEFF. In nucleotides, the CDR3 is TGCGCCAGCAGCGAACTCGACAGTTTCGAGTTCTTC. Full variable domain (outside the CDR3, taken from reference TRBV5-1 and TRBJ2-1): KAGVTQTPRYLIKTRGQQVTLSCSPISGHRSVSWYQQTPGQGLQFLFEYFSETQRNKGNFPGRFSGRQFSNSRSEMNVSTLELGDSALYLCASSELDSFEFFGPGTRLTVL.

The rearrangement joins TRBV20-1 to TRBJ2-4, with TRBD2 as a possible D gene (5 bases). Germline V gene lookup returns CDR1 DFQATT and CDR2 SNEGSKA (reference sequence). The CDR3 is made up of 16 amino acids. With 3 bases removed from V and 8 bases from J, the gap between germline ends came to 23 bases. CDR3 protein: CSASLSPRAVRHIQYF. CDR3 sequence (DNA): TGCAGTGCTAGCCTCTCTCCGCGGGCCGTTCGCCACATTCAGTACTTC.

The V call is TRBV12-3 or TRBV12-4, the J call TRBJ2-2; the D is unclear. CDR3 size: 14 residues. V shed 5 bases and J shed 1 base, with 8 bases lying between them. CDR3 in DNA: TGTGCCAGCAGTAACGGGCTGAACACCGGGGAGCTGTTTTTT. Translating gives CASSNGLNTGELFF.

This chain uses TRBV20-1 with TRBJ2-7; 11 bases are shared with TRBD1. The V gene's germline CDR1 is DFQATT and CDR2 SNEGSKA (reference sequence). This CDR3 comprises 14 residues. V shed 4 bases, J shed 3 bases, and the junction held 5 bases outside the gene matches. DNA for the CDR3: TGCAGTGCTACCCGAGGGACAGGGGGCTACGAGCAGTACTTC. Protein product: CSATRGTGGYEQYF.

The chain carries TRBV12-3 or TRBV12-4 and TRBJ1-1; tentative D call: TRBD1 (6 bases). This CDR3 is built from 15 residues. Trimming removed 3 bases at V and 3 bases at J, with 14 bases between. CDR3 region: CASSFWRGAHTEAFF. The CDR3 DNA is TGTGCCAGCAGTTTTTGGAGGGGGGCCCACACTGAAGCTTTCTTT.

This clonotype came up once. The genes are TRBV4-1 and TRBJ2-7; 7 bases line up with TRBD2. Looked up from germline, CDR1 is MGHRA and CDR2 is YSYEKL. CDR3 length: 17 amino acids. With 1 base clipped from V and 2 bases from J, the junction kept 11 bases outside the gene matches. The CDR3 loop is CASSQALGGYPTYEQYF. The CDR3 nucleotides are TGCGCCAGCAGCCAAGCTTTGGGGGGGTACCCGACCTACGAGCAGTACTTC.

V usage is TRBV7-9 and J usage is TRBJ1-5; D not resolved. Looked up from germline, CDR1 is SEHNR and CDR2 is FQNEAQ (reference sequence). The CDR3 contains 12 residues. Trimming left V 7 bases short and J 3 bases short, with 7 bases between. The CDR3 loop reads CASTALNQPQHF. CDR3 DNA sequence: TGTGCCAGCACTGCACTCAATCAGCCCCAGCATTTT.

The chain has TRBV5-6 and TRBJ2-1, with D tentatively TRBD2 (5 bases). CDR1 and CDR2 (germline): SGHDT, YYEEEE. The V and J ends lost 3 bases and 0 bases respectively, with 10 bases between them. The CDR3 is made up of 15 amino acids. This CDR3 reads CASSWRLSSYNEQFF. DNA for the CDR3: TGTGCCAGCAGCTGGCGACTAAGCTCCTACAATGAGCAGTTCTTC. The full variable domain, completed using reference TRBV5-6 and TRBJ2-1, is DAGVTQSPTHLIKTRGQQVTLRCSPKSGHDTVSWYQQALGQGPQFIFQYYEEEERQRGNFPDRFSGHQFPNYSSELNVNALLLGDSALYLCASSWRLSSYNEQFFGPGTRLTVL.